Described below is a single TCR beta chain sequence and its context. The target antigen is unknown. The data derive from a study of T-cell memory formation after mild COVID-19. Overall study: The TCR clusters were mostly specific to one donor. General study points: Clonal second-wave expansions that peaked on day 37 had unconfirmed SARS-CoV-2 specificity. Cross-reactive memory appears to have joined, as suggested by some responding clones showing up in pre-infection memory.

Constant-segment primers and 5'RACE yielded cDNA libraries for TCR alpha and TCR beta, each carrying sample barcodes and UMIs. TCRdb reprocessed the 5' RACE reads via MiXCR and lists one record per CDR3 protein. The sample shows just over 300,000 distinct CDR3 sequences, around 19% of them seen only once. Germline V gives CDR1 SGHDT, CDR2 YYEEEE. The V end lost 3 bases, the J end lost 7 bases, and 14 bases lay between the germline ends. The CDR3 length is 13 residues. The source is a man younger than 35 who had mild COVID-19 (a few samples of this study predate the infection). Cell type and time point are not known. The specimen sequenced was PBMCs or a T cell subset sorted from them (not recorded which). The chain couples TRBV5-6 to TRBJ2-7, with unresolved D. Here the CDR3 DNA reads TGTGCCAGCAGCTCCGGGTCACCCTTTGAGCAGTACTTC. This translates into CASSSGSPFEQYF.